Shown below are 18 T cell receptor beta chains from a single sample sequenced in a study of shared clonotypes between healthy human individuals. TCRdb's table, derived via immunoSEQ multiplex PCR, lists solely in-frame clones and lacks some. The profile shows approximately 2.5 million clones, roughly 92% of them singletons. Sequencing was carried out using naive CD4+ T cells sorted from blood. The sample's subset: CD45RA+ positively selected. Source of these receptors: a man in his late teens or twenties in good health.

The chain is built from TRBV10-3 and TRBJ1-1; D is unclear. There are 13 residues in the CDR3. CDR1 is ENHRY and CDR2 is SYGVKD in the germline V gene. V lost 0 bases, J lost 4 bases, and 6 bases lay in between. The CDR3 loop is CAISESFITEAFF. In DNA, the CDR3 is TGTGCCATCAGTGAGTCTTTCATCACTGAAGCTTTCTTT.

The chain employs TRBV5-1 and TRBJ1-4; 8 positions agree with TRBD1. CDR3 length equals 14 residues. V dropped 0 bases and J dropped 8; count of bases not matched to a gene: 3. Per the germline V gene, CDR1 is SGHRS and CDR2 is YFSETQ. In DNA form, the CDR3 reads TGCGCCAGCAGCTTGGGCCGGGACAGGGAAAAACTGTTTTTT. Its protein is CASSLGRDREKLFF.

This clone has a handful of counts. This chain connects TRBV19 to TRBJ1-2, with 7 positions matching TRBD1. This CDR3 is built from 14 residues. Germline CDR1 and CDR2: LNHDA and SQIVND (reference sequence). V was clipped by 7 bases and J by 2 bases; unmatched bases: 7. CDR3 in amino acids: CASMSPDRNYGYTF. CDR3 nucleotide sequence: TGTGCCAGTATGTCCCCGGACAGGAACTATGGCTACACCTTC.

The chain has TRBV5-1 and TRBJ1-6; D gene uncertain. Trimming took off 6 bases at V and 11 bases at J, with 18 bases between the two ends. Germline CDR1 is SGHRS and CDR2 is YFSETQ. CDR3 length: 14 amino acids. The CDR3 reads CASTSGHPTTPLHF. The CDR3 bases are TGCGCCAGCACCTCGGGCCATCCGACAACACCCCTCCACTTT.

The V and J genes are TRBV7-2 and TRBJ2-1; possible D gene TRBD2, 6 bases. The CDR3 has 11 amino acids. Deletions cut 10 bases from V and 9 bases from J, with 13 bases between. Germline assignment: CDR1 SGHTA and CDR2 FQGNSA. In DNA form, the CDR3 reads TGTGCCACCGCCACTAGCTCTGAGCAGTTCTTC. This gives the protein CATATSSEQFF.

CDR3 residues: CASSLVGTGRSGANVLTF. CDR3 DNA sequence: TGTGCCAGCAGCTTAGTCGGGACCGGACGCTCTGGGGCCAACGTCCTGACTTTC. V gene TRBV7-9 combines with J gene TRBJ2-6; the D call may be TRBD1 or TRBD2 (5 bases each). This CDR3 is 18 amino acids long. Germline V lookup: CDR1 SEHNR, CDR2 FQNEAQ (reference sequence). V was pared by 1 base and J by 0 bases, with 13 bases between.

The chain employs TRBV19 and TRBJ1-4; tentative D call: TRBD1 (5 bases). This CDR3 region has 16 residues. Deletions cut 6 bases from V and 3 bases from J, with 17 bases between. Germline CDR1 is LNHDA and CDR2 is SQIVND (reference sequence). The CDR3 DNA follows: TGTGCCAGTAGCCCGGGGGGTGCCGGTGCTAATGAAAAACTGTTTTTT. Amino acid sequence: CASSPGGAGANEKLFF. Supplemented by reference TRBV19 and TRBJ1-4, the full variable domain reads DGGITQSPKYLFRKEGQNVTLSCEQNLNHDAMYWYRQDPGQGLRLIYYSQIVNDFQKGDIAEGYSVSREKKESFPLTVTSAQKNPTAFYLCASSPGGAGANEKLFFGSGTQLSVL.

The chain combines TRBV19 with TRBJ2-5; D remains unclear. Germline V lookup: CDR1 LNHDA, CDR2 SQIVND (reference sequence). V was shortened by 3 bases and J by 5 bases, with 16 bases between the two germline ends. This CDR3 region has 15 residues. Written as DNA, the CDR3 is TGTGCCAGTAGTATGGGCGAGGCGACTGGGGAGACCCAGTACTTC. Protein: CASSMGEATGETQYF.

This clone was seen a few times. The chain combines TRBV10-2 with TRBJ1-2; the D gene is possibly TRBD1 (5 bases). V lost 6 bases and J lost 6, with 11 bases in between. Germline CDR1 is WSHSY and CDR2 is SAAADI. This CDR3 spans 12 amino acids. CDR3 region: CASSHTGHGYTF. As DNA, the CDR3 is TGCGCCAGCAGCCATACAGGACATGGCTACACCTTC.

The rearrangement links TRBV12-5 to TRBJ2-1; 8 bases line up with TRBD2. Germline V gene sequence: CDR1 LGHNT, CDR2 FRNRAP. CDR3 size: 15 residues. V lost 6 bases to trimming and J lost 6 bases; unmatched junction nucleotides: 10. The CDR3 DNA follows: TGTGCTAGTGGCCGCGGGAGCGGGAGTGGCAATGAGCAGTTCTTC. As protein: CASGRGSGSGNEQFF. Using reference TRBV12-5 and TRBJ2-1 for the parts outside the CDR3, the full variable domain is DARVTQTPRHKVTEMGQEVTMRCQPILGHNTVFWYRQTMMQGLELLAYFRNRAPLDDSGMPKDRFSAEMPDATLATLKIQPSEPRDSAVYFCASGRGSGSGNEQFFGPGTRLTVL.

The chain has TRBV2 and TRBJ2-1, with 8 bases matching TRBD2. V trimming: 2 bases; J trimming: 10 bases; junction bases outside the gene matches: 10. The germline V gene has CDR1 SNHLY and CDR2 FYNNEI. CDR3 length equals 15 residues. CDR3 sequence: CASSELTGGPGEQFF. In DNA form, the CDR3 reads TGTGCCAGCAGTGAACTAACGGGAGGGCCCGGGGAGCAGTTCTTC.

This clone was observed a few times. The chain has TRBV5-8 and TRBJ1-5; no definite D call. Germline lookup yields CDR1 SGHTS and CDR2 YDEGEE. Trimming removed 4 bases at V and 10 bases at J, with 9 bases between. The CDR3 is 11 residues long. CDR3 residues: CASSPLGPQHF. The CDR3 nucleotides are TGTGCCAGCAGCCCCCTAGGCCCCCAGCATTTT.

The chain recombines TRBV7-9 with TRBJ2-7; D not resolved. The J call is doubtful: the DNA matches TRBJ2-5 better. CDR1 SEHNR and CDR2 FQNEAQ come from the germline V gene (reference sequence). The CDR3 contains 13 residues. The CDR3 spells CASSLIRQETQYF. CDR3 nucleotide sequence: TGTGCCAGCAGCTTAATCAGACAAGAGACCCAGTACTTC.

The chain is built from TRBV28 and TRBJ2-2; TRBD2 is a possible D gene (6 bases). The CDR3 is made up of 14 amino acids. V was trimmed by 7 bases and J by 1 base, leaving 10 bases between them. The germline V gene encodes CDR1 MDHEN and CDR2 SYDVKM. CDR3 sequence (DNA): TGTGCCAGCATCATGGGGGGGAACACCGGGGAGCTGTTTTTT. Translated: CASIMGGNTGELFF.

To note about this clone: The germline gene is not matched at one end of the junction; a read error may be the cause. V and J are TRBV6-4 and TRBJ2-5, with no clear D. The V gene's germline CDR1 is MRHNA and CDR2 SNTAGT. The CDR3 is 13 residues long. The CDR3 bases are TGTGCCAGCTCCGTCGAAGAGCAAGGGACCCAGTACTTC. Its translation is CASSVEEQGTQYF.

CDR3 sequence (DNA): TGTGCCAGCAGTTACCGGAACGGCGATGGCTACACCTTC. Protein product: CASSYRNGDGYTF. The V gene is TRBV6-6, the J gene TRBJ1-2; D gene ambiguous. This CDR3 has 13 residues. The germline V gene encodes CDR1 MNHNY and CDR2 SVGAGI (reference sequence). V was trimmed by 2 bases and J by 6 bases, leaving 10 bases between them.

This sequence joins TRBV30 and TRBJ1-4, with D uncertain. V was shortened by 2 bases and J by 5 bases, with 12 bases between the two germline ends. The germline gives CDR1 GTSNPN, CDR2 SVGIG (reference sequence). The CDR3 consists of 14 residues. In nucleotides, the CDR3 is TGTGCCTGGAGTATAGACACAGTAAATGAAAAACTGTTTTTT. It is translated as CAWSIDTVNEKLFF.

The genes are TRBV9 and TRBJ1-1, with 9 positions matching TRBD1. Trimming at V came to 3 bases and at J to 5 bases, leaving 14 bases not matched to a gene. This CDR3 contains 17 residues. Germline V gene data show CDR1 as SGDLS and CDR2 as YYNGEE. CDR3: CASSGPGQGRRATEAFF. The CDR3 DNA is TGTGCCAGCAGCGGGCCAGGACAGGGGAGGAGAGCGACTGAAGCTTTCTTT.